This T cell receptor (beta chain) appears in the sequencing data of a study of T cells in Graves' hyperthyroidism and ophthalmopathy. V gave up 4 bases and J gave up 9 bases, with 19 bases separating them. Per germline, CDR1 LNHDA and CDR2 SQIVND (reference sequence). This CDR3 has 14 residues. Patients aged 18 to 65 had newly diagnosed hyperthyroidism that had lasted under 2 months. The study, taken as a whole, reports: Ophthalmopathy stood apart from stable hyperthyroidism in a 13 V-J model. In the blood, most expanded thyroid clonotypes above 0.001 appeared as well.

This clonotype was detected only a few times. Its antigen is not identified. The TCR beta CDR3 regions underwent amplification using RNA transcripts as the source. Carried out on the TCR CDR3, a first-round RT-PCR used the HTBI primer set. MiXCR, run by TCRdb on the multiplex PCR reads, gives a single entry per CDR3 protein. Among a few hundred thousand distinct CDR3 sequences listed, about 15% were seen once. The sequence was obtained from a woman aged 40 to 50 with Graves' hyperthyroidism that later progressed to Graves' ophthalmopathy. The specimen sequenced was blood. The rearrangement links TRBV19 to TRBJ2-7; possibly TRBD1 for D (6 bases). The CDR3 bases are TGTGCCAGTAGTACCGCTTACGACAGGTTGGTGCAGTACTTC. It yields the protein CASSTAYDRLVQYF.